This TCR beta chain stems from a study of blood T cell repertoires in COVID-19. Background on the study: Researchers got acute and convalescent COVID-19 samples from the United States, Italy and Spain. In each case, the material was cDNA or gDNA derived from T cells, B-cell-depleted T cells, or PBMCs.

Original processing notes: Amplifying reference gene primers gave estimates of nucleated cell counts. The method was immunoSEQ multiplex PCR; TCRdb's version includes in-frame clones alone and lacks a portion of them. The V and J calls and clone size were taken over from that table, and D and trimming were inferred from the DNA. The table records about 380,000 clones, 85% of them present only once. The sample taken for sequencing was peripheral blood. This clonotype was sampled from a woman aged 18-29 years with acute or convalescent COVID-19.

The CDR3 sequence: CASSEGVAGVLAETQYF. Written as DNA, the CDR3 is TGCGCCAGCAGCGAGGGGGTAGCGGGGGTGCTTGCAGAGACCCAGTACTTC. The genes are TRBV5-1 and TRBJ2-5; 9 bases line up with TRBD2. The CDR3 length is 17 residues. V was pared by 4 bases and J by 4 bases, with 14 bases of the junction left unmatched. Germline-derived CDR1 and CDR2 are SGHRS and YFSETQ.